This note documents a single TCR beta chain sequence. The record originates from a study of T cell changes during pregnancy in multiple sclerosis. The table came from immunoSEQ multiplex PCR; TCRdb's copy has only in-frame clones and leaves some out. The data hold around 33,000 clones, with 90% observed a single time. The CDR3 extends over 16 amino acids. Sequences were derived from peripheral blood, sampled in the third trimester of pregnancy. This receptor was taken from a female donor in good health, enrolled as a control in a pregnancy study. V and J are TRBV21-1 and TRBJ1-5; the D call of TRBD1 is as the table states it, not checked on the DNA. TRBV21-1 constitutes a pseudogene. The CDR3, as DNA: TGTGCCAGCAGCAAAGGATCATGGGACACCTATCAGCCCCAGCATTTT. This translates into CASSKGSWDTYQPQHF.